This entry lists 15 T cell receptor beta chains sequenced from one sample in a study of blood T cell repertoires in COVID-19. The method was immunoSEQ multiplex PCR; TCRdb's version includes in-frame clones alone and lacks a portion of them. This table has about 100,000 clones, approximately 90% appearing once. Specimen: peripheral blood. The receptors derive from a man aged 50 to 60 with acute or convalescent COVID-19.

This clone was seen a single time. The chain couples TRBV19 to TRBJ1-1, with D unresolved. The CDR3 has 14 residues. Germline CDR1 LNHDA, CDR2 SQIVND (reference sequence). The V and J ends lost 5 bases and 7 bases respectively, with 17 bases between them. The CDR3 region has the DNA TGTGCCAGTAGTCCCACGGGATCGTTTGGTGAAGCTTTCTTT. Translating it yields CASSPTGSFGEAFF.

V gene TRBV2 combines with J gene TRBJ2-7; no reliable D call. The CDR3 contains 16 residues. Germline-derived CDR1 and CDR2 are SNHLY and FYNNEI. V dropped 0 bases and J dropped 1 base, with 13 bases sitting between them. The CDR3 is CASSEAHSTGSYEQYF. CDR3 nucleotide sequence: TGTGCCAGCAGTGAAGCGCATTCGACGGGTTCCTACGAGCAGTACTTC.

This chain joins TRBV19 and TRBJ1-5; D may be TRBD1 (6 bases). The CDR3 covers 16 residues. V was cut by 3 bases and J by 2 bases, with 14 bases left in between. Germline V gives CDR1 LNHDA, CDR2 SQIVND (reference sequence). The CDR3 nucleotides are TGTGCCAGTAGTATGGGGGGGCGGTCGGGCAATCAGCCCCAGCATTTT. This encodes CASSMGGRSGNQPQHF.

The chain couples TRBV4-1 to TRBJ1-1; D remains unclear. Germline V gene sequence: CDR1 MGHRA, CDR2 YSYEKL. The CDR3 extends over 14 amino acids. V lost 1 base and J lost 3, with 9 bases in between. CDR3 sequence reads: CASSQGPLDTEAFF. CDR3 sequence (DNA): TGCGCCAGCAGCCAAGGGCCGCTGGACACTGAAGCTTTCTTT.

V usage is TRBV5-1 and J usage is TRBJ2-5; D possibly corresponds to TRBD1 (6 bases). Between the trimmed V and J ends, which lost 3 bases and 4 bases, there was a span of 16 bases. Germline CDR1 and CDR2: SGHRS and YFSETQ. This CDR3 has 15 amino acids. This CDR3 reads CASSSYQGRVETQYF. The CDR3 DNA follows: TGCGCCAGCAGCTCCTATCAGGGGAGAGTAGAGACCCAGTACTTC.

The sample holds a few counts of this clone. The chain uses TRBV11-2 and TRBJ2-1; 8 bases match TRBD2. With V trimmed by 6 bases and J by 1 base, 11 bases remained unmatched. The germline gives CDR1 SGHAT, CDR2 FQNNGV. The CDR3 covers 17 residues. The CDR3 DNA is TGTGCCAGCAGTGGGTTAGCGGGGTACCCTTCCTACAATGAGCAGTTCTTC. Its translation: CASSGLAGYPSYNEQFF.

The CDR3 spells CASRQQGSEAQHF. Written as DNA, the CDR3 is TGTGCCAGTAGGCAACAGGGTTCTGAGGCCCAGCATTTT. The chain has TRBV19 and TRBJ1-5; D may be TRBD1 (6 bases). Germline assignment: CDR1 LNHDA and CDR2 SQIVND (reference sequence). The CDR3 length is 13 residues. The V end lost 6 bases, the J end lost 11 bases, and 17 bases lay between the germline ends.

V is TRBV6-5 and J is TRBJ2-7, with 7 bases matching TRBD1. The CDR3 runs 14 residues. Trimming took 6 bases from V and 0 from J; bases not matched to a gene: 5. CDR1 and CDR2 from the germline V gene are MNHEY and SVGAGI. The CDR3: CASRTGFVSYEQYF. CDR3 bases: TGTGCCAGCAGGACAGGGTTCGTCTCCTACGAGCAGTACTTC.

The CDR3 loop reads CASSPLGGQGAPNTEAFF. The CDR3 DNA reads TGTGCCAGCTCACCGCTAGGGGGACAGGGCGCACCCAACACTGAAGCTTTCTTT. V usage is TRBV18 and J usage is TRBJ1-1; TRBD1 aligns across 9 bases. The V gene's germline CDR1 is KGHSH and CDR2 LQKENI. This CDR3 comprises 18 residues. The trim removed 3 bases at V and 2 bases at J, leaving 13 bases unmatched.

The rearrangement links TRBV6-4 to TRBJ1-5; D is unresolved. CDR1 is MRHNA and CDR2 is SNTAGT in the germline V gene. The V end lost 7 bases, the J end lost 4 bases, and 14 bases lay between the germline ends. The CDR3 spans 14 residues. CDR3 residues: CASIHPQNNQPQHF. The DNA for the CDR3 is TGTGCCAGCATTCACCCCCAGAATAATCAGCCCCAGCATTTT.

The chain combines TRBV12-3 or TRBV12-4 with TRBJ2-7; D is undetermined. V was trimmed by 4 bases and J by 2 bases, leaving 3 bases between them. The length of the CDR3 is 11 residues. In nucleotides, the CDR3 is TGTGCCAGCAGTTCAACCTACGAGCAGTACTTC. It codes for CASSSTYEQYF.

V and J are TRBV6-2 or TRBV6-3 and TRBJ2-3; 10 bases map to TRBD2. The CDR3 is made up of 19 amino acids. The germline CDR1 and CDR2 sequences are MNHEY and SVGEGT. V gave up 0 bases and J gave up 1 base; unmatched junction bases: 10. This CDR3 reads CASSYSSGGPPRGTDTQYF. DNA of the CDR3: TGTGCCAGCAGTTACTCTAGCGGGGGGCCTCCGCGGGGCACAGATACGCAGTATTTT.

V is TRBV20-1 and J is TRBJ2-2, with D uncertain. Germline V gene lookup returns CDR1 DFQATT and CDR2 SNEGSKA (reference sequence). This CDR3 has 11 residues. V shed 5 bases and J shed 7 bases, with 8 bases lying between them. DNA for the CDR3: TGCAGTGCTGTGAAGCTCGGGGAGCTGTTTTTT. As protein: CSAVKLGELFF.

V is TRBV7-9 and J is TRBJ1-4, with D possibly matching TRBD1 (6 bases). The CDR3 is 13 residues long. The germline V gene has CDR1 SEHNR and CDR2 FQNEAQ (reference sequence). Trimming left V 4 bases short and J 6 bases short, with 9 bases between. Written as DNA, the CDR3 is TGTGCCAGCAGCTCCGGACAGTATGAAAAACTGTTTTTT. Translated: CASSSGQYEKLFF.

The chain is built from TRBV5-6 and TRBJ2-7, with 11 bases matching TRBD1. Germline CDR1 reads SGHDT; CDR2 reads YYEEEE. With 5 bases clipped from V and 3 bases from J, the junction kept 4 bases outside the gene matches. This CDR3 comprises 14 residues. CDR3 sequence reads: CASSRTGGGYEQYF. CDR3 coding DNA: TGTGCCAGCAGTCGGACAGGGGGCGGCTACGAGCAGTACTTC.